One sample yielded the 32 T cell receptor beta chains listed below, sequenced in a study of early stage breast cancer tumors. Some clones are missing from TCRdb's copy, which holds only in-frame ones; the method was immunoSEQ multiplex PCR. The table shows just over 70,000 clones, with under 85% occurring only once. The sequencing sample was made of blood. All receptors come from a person aged 60 to 70 with breast cancer.

The V call is TRBV19, the J call TRBJ1-3; 7 positions match TRBD1. The germline V gene encodes CDR1 LNHDA and CDR2 SQIVND (reference sequence). The length of the CDR3 is 16 residues. V shed 7 bases and J 0 bases; nucleotides not matched to a gene: 9. The CDR3 protein is CASNPGGVASGNTIYF. The CDR3, as DNA: TGTGCCAGTAACCCAGGGGGGGTCGCCTCTGGAAACACCATATATTTT.

J is TRBJ2-1 and V is TRBV9; D tentatively reads TRBD1 or TRBD2 (5 bases each). Germline V CDR1 and CDR2: SGDLS, YYNGEE. Deletions cut 0 bases from V and 1 base from J, with 11 bases between. This CDR3 is 16 amino acids long. The CDR3 region has the DNA TGTGCCAGCAGCGTAGTACTGGGGGAGTCCTACAATGAGCAGTTCTTC. Its protein is CASSVVLGESYNEQFF.

This clone appeared a single time. V usage is TRBV18 and J usage is TRBJ1-4, with unresolved D. Trimming took 4 bases from V and 5 from J, leaving 17 bases between them. This CDR3 has 16 residues. In germline, CDR1 is KGHSH, CDR2 LQKENI. This chain's CDR3 is CASSLNNQALNEKLFF. In DNA form, the CDR3 reads TGTGCCAGCTCACTGAATAACCAAGCACTGAATGAAAAACTGTTTTTT.

The rearrangement uses TRBV25-1 and TRBJ2-5; TRBD2 matches at 9 bases. The junction had 4 bases not matched to a gene; V was cut back by 3 bases and J by 5 bases. CDR1 is MGHDK, CDR2 SYGVNS, per germline. CDR3 size: 14 residues. The CDR3 DNA reads as TGTGCCAGCAGTGACCCTAGCGGGGCTGAGACCCAGTACTTC. Its protein product is CASSDPSGAETQYF.

The chain is built from TRBV13 and TRBJ2-7; no definite D call. This CDR3 has 11 residues. CDR1 and CDR2 (germline): PRHDT, FYEKMQ (reference sequence). Trimming took 3 bases from V and 3 from J, leaving 3 bases between them. Written as DNA, the CDR3 is TGTGCCAGCAGCTTCGGCTACGAGCAGTACTTC. It encodes CASSFGYEQYF.

The chain employs TRBV30 and TRBJ2-1; TRBD2 matches at 9 bases. The germline V gene encodes CDR1 GTSNPN and CDR2 SVGIG (reference sequence). This CDR3 is built from 16 residues. J gave up 3 bases and V 0 bases, and 6 bases lay outside the gene matches. In DNA form, the CDR3 reads TGTGCCTGGAGTGTCATGAGACTAGCGGACTACAATGAGCAGTTCTTC. Translated, it gives CAWSVMRLADYNEQFF.

This rearrangement joins TRBV7-6 to TRBJ2-7, with D perhaps TRBD2 (5 bases). V was cut by 5 bases and J by 2 bases, with 10 bases left in between. The CDR3 extends over 13 amino acids. In germline, CDR1 is SGHVS, CDR2 FNYEAQ. CDR3 loop: CASSPWTAYEQYF. The CDR3 DNA reads as TGTGCCAGCAGCCCTTGGACTGCCTACGAGCAGTACTTC.

The chain joins TRBV6-6 to TRBJ1-1; D is possibly TRBD1 (5 bases). Germline V gene sequence: CDR1 MNHNY, CDR2 SVGAGI (reference sequence). Trimming stripped 4 bases from V and 1 base from J, with 7 bases between. The CDR3 covers 13 residues. The chain's CDR3 is CASSSGGNTEAFF. In nucleotides, the CDR3 is TGTGCCAGCAGTTCGGGGGGGAACACTGAAGCTTTCTTT.

This clone was seen more than once but under ten times. The V and J genes are TRBV6-6 and TRBJ2-3, with 8 bases matching TRBD2. Germline loops: CDR1 MNHNY, CDR2 SVGAGI (reference sequence). This CDR3 contains 14 residues. V was clipped by 4 bases and J by 0 bases; unmatched bases: 0. The CDR3 spells CASSSSGSTDTQYF. CDR3 bases: TGTGCCAGCAGTTCTAGCGGGAGCACAGATACGCAGTATTTT.

The V gene is TRBV7-2, the J gene TRBJ2-5, with 8 bases matching TRBD1. CDR1 is SGHTA and CDR2 is FQGNSA in the germline V gene. Losses at the gene ends were 5 bases for V and 1 base for J; bases not matched to a gene: 6. This CDR3 contains 15 residues. The CDR3 reads CASSPDRGLQETQYF. CDR3 nucleotide sequence: TGTGCCAGCAGCCCAGACAGGGGCCTCCAAGAGACCCAGTACTTC.

The chain employs TRBV7-9 and TRBJ2-2; D gene uncertain. This CDR3 comprises 15 residues. The V end was cut by 0 bases, the J end by 5 bases, with 10 bases between. Germline CDR1 is SEHNR and CDR2 is FQNEAQ (reference sequence). The CDR3 here is CASSLAPQVTGELFF. The CDR3 DNA follows: TGTGCCAGCAGCTTAGCCCCTCAAGTGACCGGGGAGCTGTTTTTT.

The rearrangement links TRBV2 to TRBJ2-2; 8 bases align to TRBD1. The V segment lost 10 bases and the J segment 5 bases; nucleotides outside the gene matches: 9. The CDR3 covers 14 residues. Germline assignment: CDR1 SNHLY and CDR2 FYNNEI. The CDR3 nucleotides are TGTGCCACCACCGGACAGGGATTTACCGGGGAGCTGTTTTTT. This translates into CATTGQGFTGELFF. Full variable domain (outside the CDR3, taken from reference TRBV2 and TRBJ2-2): EPEVTQTPSHQVTQMGQEVILRCVPISNHLYFYWYRQILGQKVEFLVSFYNNEISEKSEIFDDQFSVERPDGSNFTLKIRSTKLEDSAMYFCATTGQGFTGELFFGEGSRLTVL.

This clone was seen only a few times. V is TRBV5-1 and J is TRBJ2-7; D uncertain. This CDR3 comprises 12 residues. The germline V gene encodes CDR1 SGHRS and CDR2 YFSETQ. V was trimmed by 1 base and J by 0 bases, leaving 2 bases between them. The chain's CDR3 is CASSLPSYEQYF. The CDR3 DNA reads TGCGCCAGCAGCTTGCCCTCCTACGAGCAGTACTTC.

The CDR3 DNA sequence: TGTGCCAGCAGTTCGCAAACAGGGTTCCTCGGTCAGCCCCAGCATTTT. Translating it yields CASSSQTGFLGQPQHF. The gene calls are TRBV28 and TRBJ1-5, with D perhaps TRBD1 (6 bases). CDR1 is MDHEN and CDR2 is SYDVKM in the germline V gene. The CDR3 is 16 residues long. Trimming left V 4 bases short and J 6 bases short, with 19 bases between.

V is TRBV27 and J is TRBJ1-2; tentatively, D is TRBD1 (6 bases). The CDR3 contains 15 residues. V gave up 2 bases and J gave up 3 bases, with 13 bases separating them. The V gene's germline CDR1 is MNHEY and CDR2 SMNVEV (reference sequence). CDR3 in DNA: TGTGCCAGCAGTTTAAGGACAGATGGGGACTATGGCTACACCTTC. This translates into CASSLRTDGDYGYTF.

CDR3 region: CASSDRHYEQYF. DNA of the CDR3: TGTGCCAGTAGTGATCGGCACTACGAGCAGTACTTC. The chain combines TRBV19 with TRBJ2-7; D is undetermined. Germline V gene sequence: CDR1 LNHDA, CDR2 SQIVND (reference sequence). The V and J ends lost 5 bases and 3 bases respectively, with 8 bases between them. The CDR3 is 12 residues long.

This clone appeared a single time. This chain uses TRBV10-3 with TRBJ2-2; D unresolved. Trimming took off 6 bases at V and 1 base at J, with 9 bases between the two ends. Germline V gene data show CDR1 as ENHRY and CDR2 as SYGVKD. The CDR3 spans 14 residues. CDR3 DNA: TGTGCCATCAGGGGCGAAATGAACACCGGGGAGCTGTTTTTT. Translated, it gives CAIRGEMNTGELFF.

CDR3 loop: CSVETGGNNEQFF. As DNA, the CDR3 is TGCAGCGTTGAGACAGGGGGGAACAATGAGCAGTTCTTC. This chain uses TRBV29-1 with TRBJ2-1; 9 bases are shared with TRBD1. CDR3 length: 13 amino acids. V lost 3 bases and J lost 5; bases outside the gene matches: 2. Germline V gene lookup returns CDR1 SQVTM and CDR2 ANQGSEA.

This chain links TRBV27 with TRBJ1-6, with TRBD1 as a possible D gene (6 bases). Germline V gene data show CDR1 as MNHEY and CDR2 as SMNVEV (reference sequence). The CDR3 loop spans 18 amino acids. With 7 bases removed from V and 4 bases from J, the gap between germline ends came to 23 bases. CDR3 nucleotides: TGTGCCAGCAAGGGTGCTCGACAGGCCACGCATTATAATTCACCCCTCCACTTT. Encoded protein: CASKGARQATHYNSPLHF.

The V and J genes are TRBV7-9 and TRBJ1-1; 9 positions match TRBD1. The CDR3 covers 16 residues. Trimming took 3 bases from V and 5 from J; bases not matched to a gene: 10. The V gene's germline CDR1 is SEHNR and CDR2 FQNEAQ (reference sequence). CDR3 protein: CASSFPLTGGETEAFF. CDR3 sequence (DNA): TGTGCCAGCAGCTTCCCATTGACAGGGGGAGAGACTGAAGCTTTCTTT.

The chain uses TRBV11-2 and TRBJ2-3; unclear D gene. CDR3 length: 14 amino acids. Per germline, CDR1 SGHAT and CDR2 FQNNGV. The V end lost 2 bases, the J end lost 6 bases, and 12 bases lay between the germline ends. The CDR3 DNA follows: TGTGCCAGCAGCTTAAACCCTCGAAGGGATACGCAGTATTTT. Translated, it gives CASSLNPRRDTQYF.

This rearrangement joins TRBV19 to TRBJ1-1; D not certain. CDR3 length: 14 amino acids. The V gene's germline CDR1 is LNHDA and CDR2 SQIVND (reference sequence). V shed 9 bases and J shed 1 base, with 15 bases lying between them. The CDR3 nucleotides are TGTGCCAGCTGCCATAGACGGGAGAACACTGAAGCTTTCTTT. It specifies CASCHRRENTEAFF.

The chain couples TRBV28 to TRBJ2-5; no firm D call. The CDR3 is 15 residues long. Germline CDR1 MDHEN, CDR2 SYDVKM. V was trimmed by 7 bases and J by 1 base, leaving 16 bases between them. CDR3 protein: CASKMLLNTQETQYF. The CDR3, as DNA: TGTGCCAGCAAAATGTTATTAAATACCCAAGAGACCCAGTACTTC.

The chain carries TRBV6-5 and TRBJ2-7; D not resolved. Germline CDR1 and CDR2: MNHEY and SVGAGI. Trimming took 9 bases from V and 5 from J, leaving 14 bases between them. CDR3 size: 12 residues. CDR3 amino acids: CASWYSSDEQYF. The DNA for the CDR3 is TGTGCCAGTTGGTACTCCTCGGACGAGCAGTACTTC.

The chain couples TRBV14 to TRBJ1-1, with D perhaps TRBD1 (5 bases). V shed 4 bases and J shed 11 bases, with 23 bases lying between them. Germline CDR1 reads SGHDN; CDR2 reads FVKESK. The CDR3 spans 15 residues. The CDR3 is CASSLRGAEGVEAFF. CDR3 nucleotides: TGTGCCAGCAGCCTAAGAGGGGCGGAGGGAGTTGAGGCTTTCTTT.

V usage is TRBV11-2 and J usage is TRBJ1-6; D unresolved. Trimming cost V 1 base and J 0 bases, with 7 bases left between them. Germline V CDR1 and CDR2: SGHAT, FQNNGV. The CDR3 is 16 amino acids. The CDR3 DNA sequence: TGTGCCAGCAGCTTAGGCCAGAGCTCCTATAATTCACCCCTCCACTTT. Protein product: CASSLGQSSYNSPLHF.

The gene calls are TRBV5-1 and TRBJ2-1; a possible D gene is TRBD1 (6 bases). CDR1 and CDR2 (germline): SGHRS, YFSETQ. Trimming removed 5 bases at V and 6 bases at J, with 15 bases between. This CDR3 is built from 14 residues. In nucleotides, the CDR3 is TGCGCCAGCAGTCGTTCAGGGGCCACCAATGAGCAGTTCTTC. Its protein is CASSRSGATNEQFF.

This rearrangement joins TRBV5-6 to TRBJ2-5; D gene ambiguous. CDR1 and CDR2 from the germline V gene are SGHDT and YYEEEE. CDR3 length: 18 residues. The V end was cut by 4 bases, the J end by 0 bases, with 22 bases between. Here the CDR3 DNA reads TGTGCCAGCAGCACCGAACGCATTGACCGGCCGTACCAAGAGACCCAGTACTTC. Protein sequence: CASSTERIDRPYQETQYF.

The chain links TRBV21-1 to TRBJ1-4; the tabulated D call, TRBD1, remains unverified against the DNA. TRBV21-1 is a listed pseudogene. The CDR3 covers 14 residues. The CDR3 sequence is CASFVGEGVEKLFF. The CDR3 DNA follows: TGTGCCAGCTTTGTCGGCGAGGGGGTCGAAAAACTGTTTTTT.

This clone has only a few counts. The V and J genes are TRBV19 and TRBJ1-5; weak D call: TRBD1 (5 bases). CDR3 length equals 14 residues. The germline V and J ends were trimmed by 3 bases and 9 bases, with 15 bases remaining between them. The germline CDR1 and CDR2 sequences are LNHDA and SQIVND (reference sequence). The CDR3 nucleotides are TGTGCCAGTAGTATCTGGAGGGGCGAAGCGCCCCAGCATTTT. Its translation is CASSIWRGEAPQHF.

This chain links TRBV6-1 with TRBJ1-4, with D possibly being TRBD1 (6 bases). The CDR3 is 15 amino acids. V lost 2 bases and J 7 bases, leaving 14 bases between the germline ends. Per germline, CDR1 MNHNS and CDR2 SASEGT. The CDR3 sequence is CASSERGWGPEKLFF. In DNA form, the CDR3 reads TGTGCCAGCAGTGAAAGAGGATGGGGGCCTGAAAAACTGTTTTTT.

This chain connects TRBV28 to TRBJ1-1; D ambiguous. Germline CDR1 is MDHEN and CDR2 is SYDVKM. The CDR3 consists of 13 residues. Trimming cost V 7 bases and J 1 base, with 10 bases left between them. The CDR3 region is CASKLGTNTEAFF. The CDR3 DNA reads TGTGCCAGCAAACTTGGAACGAACACTGAAGCTTTCTTT.